The T cell receptor beta chain under discussion was sequenced for a study of circulating and synovial CD4+ cells in juvenile arthritis. Whole-study findings and limits: These blood cells shared more CDR3 sequences with synovium than bulk blood. CPL and bulk CD4 samples differed at least tenfold in T cell genomes. Some such blood samples were as oligoclonal as synovium.

The V gene end was trimmed by 10 bases and the J gene end by 1 base; junction bases not matched to a gene: 8. In germline, CDR1 is MDHEN, CDR2 SYDVKM. The CDR3 totals 15 residues. Samples derive from patients with active juvenile idiopathic arthritis. Produced via immunoSEQ multiplex PCR; TCRdb's table is partial and in-frame only. The sample contains more than 13,000 clones, roughly 83% of which appear only once. This clone appeared once. As yet, its antigen is unknown. The clonotype originates from a human patient with juvenile idiopathic arthritis. Some clones in this sample may be carry-over from other donors' samples. Sequencing input: CD4+ T cells from synovial fluid. This sequence joins TRBV28 and TRBJ2-2; TRBD1 aligns across 8 bases. CDR3 residues: CATKTGTGNTGELFF. In DNA form, the CDR3 reads TGTGCCACCAAAACGGGGACAGGGAACACCGGGGAGCTGTTTTTT.